The 26 T cell receptor beta chains in this list originate from one sample, sequenced in a study of blood T cell repertoires in COVID-19. Some clones are missing from TCRdb's copy, which holds only in-frame ones; the method was immunoSEQ multiplex PCR. The sample gives 150,000 to 200,000 clones, almost 80% of which show up once; approximately 15% is in the top ten. Sequenced material: peripheral blood. Source of these receptors: a man aged 55 to 70 with active or convalescent COVID-19.

The V and J genes are TRBV5-1 and TRBJ2-3, with a possible D match to TRBD1 (6 bases). V lost 0 bases and J lost 4, with 12 bases in between. Germline CDR1 reads SGHRS; CDR2 reads YFSETQ. The CDR3 has 15 residues. CDR3 sequence (DNA): TGCGCCAGCAGCTTGGCCTCACAGGGATCAGATACGCAGTATTTT. It specifies CASSLASQGSDTQYF.

This clone has a handful of counts. This chain links TRBV2 with TRBJ2-7; 8 bases are a match to TRBD1. The CDR3 sequence is 12 residues long. Germline V gene lookup returns CDR1 SNHLY and CDR2 FYNNEI. Germline trimming cut 7 bases from V and 6 bases from J; bases unmatched to any gene: 5. The CDR3 here is CASTGQAAEQYF. CDR3 sequence (DNA): TGTGCCAGCACGGGACAGGCCGCCGAGCAGTACTTC.

V is TRBV12-3 or TRBV12-4 and J is TRBJ2-7; the match to TRBD2 covers 9 bases. The CDR3 extends over 13 amino acids. V shed 9 bases, J shed 7 bases, and the junction held 10 bases outside the gene matches. The CDR3 bases are TGTGCCAGTGGGACTAGCCCTCTTGAGGAGCAGTACTTC. It specifies CASGTSPLEEQYF.

This chain uses TRBV19 with TRBJ2-1, with 7 bases matching TRBD1. The CDR3 runs 13 residues. V was clipped by 6 bases and J by 6 bases; unmatched bases: 5. Germline CDR1 LNHDA, CDR2 SQIVND (reference sequence). Written as DNA, the CDR3 is TGTGCCAGTAGACAAAGGACAGGCAATGAGCAGTTCTTC. Translating gives CASRQRTGNEQFF.

This chain connects TRBV30 to TRBJ2-3; TRBD2 matches 10 bases. Germline V gene sequence: CDR1 GTSNPN, CDR2 SVGIG (reference sequence). The V segment lost 0 bases and the J segment 6 bases; nucleotides outside the gene matches: 6. This CDR3 is built from 15 residues. The CDR3 sequence is CAWSVAGGPVDTQYF. In DNA, the CDR3 is TGTGCCTGGAGTGTAGCGGGAGGGCCGGTGGATACGCAGTATTTT.

The chain has TRBV5-4 and TRBJ2-4, with a possible D match to TRBD1 (6 bases). This CDR3 spans 16 amino acids. Trimming cost V 0 bases and J 1 base, with 11 bases left between them. Germline CDR1 reads SGHNT; CDR2 reads YYREEE (reference sequence). The CDR3 coding sequence is TGTGCCAGCAGCTTGGACAGGGCGGCGGCCAAAAACATTCAGTACTTC. Translating gives CASSLDRAAAKNIQYF.

The CDR3 bases are TGTGCCAGTAGTATTGGCAGGTACCAAGAGACCCAGTACTTC. This encodes CASSIGRYQETQYF. The V gene is TRBV19, the J gene TRBJ2-5, with unresolved D. Trimming shortened V by 3 bases and J by 0 bases, and 8 bases separated the two germline ends. There are 14 residues in the CDR3. Germline-derived CDR1 and CDR2 are LNHDA and SQIVND (reference sequence).

The V and J genes are TRBV7-9 and TRBJ2-3; D may be TRBD2 (5 bases). The CDR3 is 16 residues long. V was trimmed by 3 bases and J by 2 bases, leaving 15 bases between them. In germline, CDR1 is SEHNR, CDR2 FQNEAQ (reference sequence). The CDR3 spells CASSFFLSGATDTQYF. The CDR3 DNA reads TGTGCCAGCAGCTTCTTTCTAAGCGGAGCCACAGATACGCAGTATTTT.

The rearrangement joins TRBV27 to TRBJ1-2; 9 bases are a match to TRBD1. This CDR3 is 14 amino acids long. Germline-derived CDR1 and CDR2 are MNHEY and SMNVEV (reference sequence). V was pared by 4 bases and J by 8 bases, with 8 bases of the junction left unmatched. The CDR3 protein is CASSSTWTGDGYTF. The DNA for the CDR3 is TGTGCCAGCAGTTCCACCTGGACAGGGGACGGCTACACCTTC.

The chain combines TRBV4-3 with TRBJ2-1; perhaps TRBD2 as D (6 bases). Germline V CDR1 and CDR2: LGHNA, YSLEER. V lost 0 bases, J lost 5 bases, and 11 bases lay in between. CDR3 length equals 15 residues. This CDR3 reads CASSQDPEGHNEQFF. In nucleotides, the CDR3 is TGCGCCAGCAGCCAAGACCCGGAGGGCCACAATGAGCAGTTCTTC.

The chain recombines TRBV10-3 with TRBJ2-7, with TRBD2 matching over 10 bases. V shed 4 bases, J shed 5 bases, and the junction held 14 bases outside the gene matches. CDR1 ENHRY and CDR2 SYGVKD come from the germline V gene. CDR3 size: 17 residues. This CDR3 reads CAISGGTSVLGPHEQYF. CDR3 DNA sequence: TGTGCCATCAGTGGGGGGACTAGCGTCCTAGGGCCCCACGAGCAGTACTTC.

The chain carries TRBV28 and TRBJ1-6; no definite D call. The CDR3 has 16 amino acids. V lost 0 bases, J lost 6 bases, and 12 bases lay in between. Germline loops: CDR1 MDHEN, CDR2 SYDVKM. CDR3 protein: CASSLWIGEGNSPLHF. CDR3 nucleotide sequence: TGTGCCAGCAGTTTATGGATCGGGGAGGGTAATTCACCCCTCCACTTT.

The genes are TRBV20-1 and TRBJ2-5; 7 bases are shared with TRBD2. Per germline, CDR1 DFQATT and CDR2 SNEGSKA (reference sequence). The CDR3 runs 13 residues. The trim removed 3 bases at V and 3 bases at J, leaving 4 bases unmatched. CDR3 coding DNA: TGCAGTGCTAGTGTGGCGGGAGAAGAGACCCAGTACTTC. It is translated as CSASVAGEETQYF.

The rearrangement joins TRBV2 to TRBJ2-1, with 10 bases aligning to TRBD2. V dropped 6 bases and J dropped 4; count of bases not matched to a gene: 18. Germline V gives CDR1 SNHLY, CDR2 FYNNEI. The CDR3 consists of 19 residues. In DNA, the CDR3 is TGTGCCAGCAGCGAGGTAGGGTTCGGTAGCGGGAGGTATTACAATGAGCAGTTCTTC. Its protein product is CASSEVGFGSGRYYNEQFF.

V is TRBV10-3 and J is TRBJ2-1; the match to TRBD2 covers 12 bases. Germline CDR1 is ENHRY and CDR2 is SYGVKD. J gave up 4 bases and V 0 bases, and 1 base lay outside the gene matches. The CDR3 is 16 residues long. CDR3 protein: CAISESLAGGYNEQFF. The CDR3 region has the DNA TGTGCCATCAGTGAGTCCCTAGCGGGAGGGTACAATGAGCAGTTCTTC.

The chain combines TRBV7-2 with TRBJ1-5; 7 positions agree with TRBD1. The CDR3 spans 17 residues. J gave up 0 bases and V 5 bases, and 10 bases lay outside the gene matches. In germline, CDR1 is SGHTA, CDR2 FQGNSA. Written as DNA, the CDR3 is TGTGCCAGCAGCCCCACACCCGGGACAGATAGCAATCAGCCCCAGCATTTT. Its protein is CASSPTPGTDSNQPQHF.

The chain carries TRBV29-1 and TRBJ1-5, with 9 positions matching TRBD1. Germline CDR1 SQVTM, CDR2 ANQGSEA. CDR3 length: 14 residues. Trimming cost V 4 bases and J 5 bases; bases outside gene matches: 6. CDR3 DNA: TGCAGCGTTGTAGGACAGGGGAAGGATCAGCCCCAGCATTTT. This translates into CSVVGQGKDQPQHF. The whole variable domain, remainder taken from reference TRBV29-1 and TRBJ1-5, is SAVISQKPSRDICQRGTSLTIQCQVDSQVTMMFWYRQQPGQSLTLIATANQGSEATYESGFVIDKFPISRPNLTFSTLTVSNMSPEDSSIYLCSVVGQGKDQPQHFGDGTRLSIL.

The V call is TRBV27, the J call TRBJ2-1; TRBD2 agrees at 7 bases. This CDR3 contains 14 residues. Trimming cost V 2 bases and J 2 bases; bases outside gene matches: 0. The germline V gene encodes CDR1 MNHEY and CDR2 SMNVEV (reference sequence). This CDR3 reads CASSLLAAYNEQFF. The CDR3 nucleotides are TGTGCCAGCAGTTTACTAGCGGCCTACAATGAGCAGTTCTTC.

The chain couples TRBV5-1 to TRBJ1-1; TRBD1 is a possible D gene (5 bases). CDR1 SGHRS and CDR2 YFSETQ come from the germline V gene. This CDR3 has 13 residues. V was trimmed by 2 bases and J by 1 base, leaving 6 bases between them. The chain's CDR3 is CASSLQANTEAFF. DNA for the CDR3: TGCGCCAGCAGCTTACAGGCGAACACTGAAGCTTTCTTT.

V gene TRBV29-1 combines with J gene TRBJ1-2, with a tentative D call TRBD1 (6 bases). From germline, CDR1 is SQVTM and CDR2 ANQGSEA. This CDR3 has 13 residues. Trimming removed 6 bases from V and 8 bases from J, with 19 bases in between. CDR3 sequence: CSVEFTGFGGYTF. The CDR3, as DNA: TGCAGCGTCGAATTCACAGGGTTCGGGGGCTACACCTTC.

This clone showed up just a few times. V is TRBV27 and J is TRBJ1-4, with D unresolved. V was pared by 3 bases and J by 0 bases, with 2 bases between. CDR1 is MNHEY and CDR2 is SMNVEV in the germline V gene (reference sequence). This CDR3 has 13 residues. The CDR3 protein is CASSFSTNEKLFF. The DNA of the CDR3 is TGTGCCAGCAGTTTCTCAACTAATGAAAAACTGTTTTTT.

The chain employs TRBV11-2 and TRBJ2-7; no clear D. The CDR3 extends over 11 amino acids. Trimming removed 5 bases from V and 3 bases from J, with 5 bases in between. Germline lookup yields CDR1 SGHAT and CDR2 FQNNGV. The CDR3, as DNA: TGTGCCAGCAGCCAAAACTACGAGCAGTACTTC. Its translation is CASSQNYEQYF. The full variable domain, with the rest looked up from reference TRBV11-2 and TRBJ2-7, is EAGVAQSPRYKIIEKRQSVAFWCNPISGHATLYWYQQILGQGPKLLIQFQNNGVVDDSQLPKDRFSAERLKGVDSTLKIQPAKLEDSAVYLCASSQNYEQYFGPGTRLTVT.

This sequence joins TRBV30 and TRBJ2-2, with 7 bases that match TRBD1. Germline CDR1 GTSNPN, CDR2 SVGIG (reference sequence). The CDR3 has 13 residues. Germline trimming cut 5 bases from V and 4 bases from J; bases unmatched to any gene: 4. The CDR3 DNA reads as TGTGCCTGGGCCCACAGGGGCACCGGGGAGCTGTTTTTT. Translating gives CAWAHRGTGELFF.

The sample holds one count of this clone. This chain connects TRBV2 to TRBJ1-1; TRBD1 matches at 11 bases. Germline CDR1 reads SNHLY; CDR2 reads FYNNEI. V lost 4 bases, J lost 5 bases, and 0 bases stayed unmatched. CDR3 length equals 13 residues. The CDR3, as DNA: TGTGCCAGCAGTGGGGACAGGGGGACTGAAGCTTTCTTT. Its translation is CASSGDRGTEAFF.

This clone was observed a handful of times. This chain links TRBV28 with TRBJ2-7; D gene ambiguous. Trimming took off 3 bases at V and 4 bases at J, with 13 bases between the two ends. Germline V gene lookup returns CDR1 MDHEN and CDR2 SYDVKM. The CDR3 covers 14 residues. CDR3 protein: CASSLRGPPYEQYF. The CDR3 bases are TGTGCCAGCAGTTTGAGAGGCCCTCCATACGAGCAGTACTTC.

The chain employs TRBV7-9 and TRBJ2-1; tentative D call: TRBD1 (6 bases). V was cut by 1 base and J by 8 bases, with 12 bases left in between. The CDR3 is 14 amino acids. The germline gives CDR1 SEHNR, CDR2 FQNEAQ (reference sequence). The chain's CDR3 is CASSLVIRGDEQFF. In DNA form, the CDR3 reads TGTGCCAGCAGCTTAGTTATCAGGGGCGATGAGCAGTTCTTC. Full variable domain (remainder filled in from reference TRBV7-9 and TRBJ2-1): DTGVSQNPRHKITKRGQNVTFRCDPISEHNRLYWYRQTLGQGPEFLTYFQNEAQLEKSRLLSDRFSAERPKGSFSTLEIQRTEQGDSAMYLCASSLVIRGDEQFFGPGTRLTVL.